This T cell receptor beta chain emerged from a study of blood T cell repertoires in COVID-19. Generated by immunoSEQ multiplex PCR, the TCRdb table keeps only in-frame clones and is missing some. Of 75,000 to 90,000 clones in the sample, 91% are singletons; the top ten hold 1.5% to 2%. This clone was found once. Germline CDR1 reads SGHAT; CDR2 reads FQNNGV. The CDR3 spans 17 residues. J gave up 0 bases and V 4 bases, and 9 bases lay outside the gene matches. The V call is TRBV11-2, the J call TRBJ2-1; 7 bases fit TRBD2. The sequenced material came from peripheral blood. This TCR was recovered from a woman aged 45 to 65 in a cohort sampled during active COVID-19. CDR3 bases: TGTGCCAGCAGCTCCGCCGGCGCGGGAGTCTCCTACAATGAGCAGTTCTTC. This sequence encodes CASSSAGAGVSYNEQFF.